The 17 T cell receptor beta chains reported below all come from one sample, sequenced in a study of response to subunit inactivated influenza vaccine. TCRdb redid the calling of the RT-PCR reads with MiXCR, one entry per CDR3 protein. This sample yields under 850,000 distinct CDR3 sequences, of which around 20% are seen a single time; approximately 10% belongs to the top ten. The sequenced sample was PBMCs from blood, obtained around 5 days after vaccination. Receptors were obtained from a man aged 45-60 years who received an inactivated influenza vaccine.

This clonotype was observed a handful of times. The chain is built from TRBV20-1 and TRBJ2-3, with D perhaps being TRBD1 or TRBD2 (5 bases each). The germline V and J ends were trimmed by 6 bases and 5 bases, with 18 bases remaining between them. Germline V gives CDR1 DFQATT, CDR2 SNEGSKA (reference sequence). The CDR3 contains 14 residues. The CDR3 is CSASHQGVQDTQYF. CDR3 bases: TGCAGTGCCAGTCATCAGGGAGTCCAAGATACGCAGTATTTT.

The chain links TRBV7-3 to TRBJ2-3; D possibly matches TRBD1 or TRBD2 (5 bases each). The germline V and J ends were trimmed by 0 bases and 4 bases, with 11 bases remaining between them. CDR1 is SGHTA, CDR2 FQGTGA, per germline. CDR3 length equals 15 residues. CDR3 coding DNA: TGTGCCAGCAGCTTAACCCGGGACGCCTCAGATACGCAGTATTTT. This encodes CASSLTRDASDTQYF.

This clonotype occurred a few times. This rearrangement joins TRBV4-2 to TRBJ2-1; 8 nucleotides align to TRBD2. The CDR3 extends over 17 amino acids. J gave up 0 bases and V 4 bases, and 8 bases lay outside the gene matches. The germline CDR1 and CDR2 sequences are LGHNA and YNFKEQ. CDR3 sequence (DNA): TGTGCCAGCAGCCCTACTACCGGGAGGGCCTCCTACAATGAGCAGTTCTTC. It yields the protein CASSPTTGRASYNEQFF.

The chain is built from TRBV13 and TRBJ2-3, with D maybe TRBD2 (6 bases). The length of the CDR3 is 17 residues. Germline loops: CDR1 PRHDT, CDR2 FYEKMQ (reference sequence). Trimming cost V 5 bases and J 2 bases, with 20 bases left between them. The CDR3 DNA reads as TGTGCCAGCAGCACCGTGGGAGGCAGACCTAACACAGATACGCAGTATTTT. Translating gives CASSTVGGRPNTDTQYF.

The chain has TRBV7-2 and TRBJ2-3; D not resolved. Trimming took off 3 bases at V and 5 bases at J, with 9 bases between the two ends. The CDR3 covers 13 residues. Germline CDR1 SGHTA, CDR2 FQGNSA. CDR3 DNA sequence: TGTGCCAGCAGCTTCGACCTCGGAGATACGCAGTATTTT. Its translation: CASSFDLGDTQYF.

The V gene is TRBV20-1, the J gene TRBJ2-5; the D is unclear. The germline V gene encodes CDR1 DFQATT and CDR2 SNEGSKA (reference sequence). The CDR3 is 11 residues long. V was clipped by 6 bases and J by 2 bases, with 7 bases between them. The CDR3 DNA reads as TGCAGTGCACTACTTCAAGAGACCCAGTACTTC. It codes for CSALLQETQYF.

This clonotype was observed a few times. The gene calls are TRBV28 and TRBJ2-1; D is perhaps TRBD1 (6 bases). The V and J ends lost 5 bases and 3 bases respectively, with 14 bases between them. The CDR3 length is 15 residues. Germline V gene lookup returns CDR1 MDHEN and CDR2 SYDVKM. The CDR3 is CASSPSYRDYNEQFF. In DNA, the CDR3 is TGTGCCAGCAGTCCATCCTACAGGGACTACAATGAGCAGTTCTTC.

This chain links TRBV7-9 with TRBJ2-2; D might be TRBD2 (6 bases). The CDR3 is 14 amino acids. V lost 2 bases and J 4 bases, leaving 8 bases between the germline ends. The germline gives CDR1 SEHNR, CDR2 FQNEAQ (reference sequence). CDR3 DNA: TGTGCCAGCAGCTTAAAACTAGCCACCGGGGAGCTGTTTTTT. Translated, it gives CASSLKLATGELFF.

V gene TRBV25-1 combines with J gene TRBJ2-7; 9 bases map to TRBD1. Looked up from germline, CDR1 is MGHDK and CDR2 is SYGVNS. This CDR3 spans 16 amino acids. J was trimmed by 7 bases and V by 4 bases; bases with no gene match: 14. CDR3: CASSVLSGTGLEEQYF. Here the CDR3 DNA reads TGTGCCAGCAGTGTCCTAAGCGGGACAGGGCTAGAAGAGCAGTACTTC.

V gene TRBV10-3 combines with J gene TRBJ2-2; D remains unclear. Germline CDR1 ENHRY, CDR2 SYGVKD. The length of the CDR3 is 12 residues. Written as DNA, the CDR3 is TGTGCTATAGGATCCAGTTCCGGGGAGCTGTTTTTT. Translation gives CAIGSSSGELFF.

In this sample, this clonotype turned up many times. The chain carries TRBV5-1 and TRBJ2-7; 9 bases are a match to TRBD2. With V trimmed by 6 bases and J by 5 bases, 9 bases remained unmatched. Germline lookup yields CDR1 SGHRS and CDR2 YFSETQ. CDR3 length equals 14 residues. The CDR3 DNA sequence: TGCGCCAGCACCAGGGCGGGAGGGTCCAACGAGCAGTACTTC. Protein: CASTRAGGSNEQYF.

A few counts support this clonotype. CDR3 amino acids: CASSYPGAYEQYF. The DNA of the CDR3 is TGTGCCAGCAGTTATCCGGGAGCCTACGAGCAGTACTTC. The rearrangement joins TRBV6-2 or TRBV6-3 to TRBJ2-7; possible D gene TRBD2, 6 bases. This CDR3 has 13 amino acids. Between the trimmed V and J ends, which lost 3 bases and 2 bases, there was a span of 8 bases. The V gene's germline CDR1 is MNHEY and CDR2 SVGEGT.

This clonotype was found a few times. This chain links TRBV5-1 with TRBJ2-3; D is ambiguous. V was clipped by 1 base and J by 0 bases, with 6 bases between them. CDR1 SGHRS and CDR2 YFSETQ come from the germline V gene. This CDR3 spans 14 amino acids. The CDR3 region is CASSLYQSTDTQYF. CDR3 nucleotides: TGCGCCAGCAGCTTGTATCAGAGCACAGATACGCAGTATTTT. The whole variable domain, filled in from reference TRBV5-1 and TRBJ2-3, reads KAGVTQTPRYLIKTRGQQVTLSCSPISGHRSVSWYQQTPGQGLQFLFEYFSETQRNKGNFPGRFSGRQFSNSRSEMNVSTLELGDSALYLCASSLYQSTDTQYFGPGTRLTVL.

This clonotype was detected a few times. The CDR3 sequence is CASSYSTRSNQPQHF. The CDR3 DNA reads TGTGCCAGCAGTTACTCGACCAGGAGCAATCAGCCCCAGCATTTT. The chain links TRBV6-5 to TRBJ1-5; D not resolved. The V gene's germline CDR1 is MNHEY and CDR2 SVGAGI. V lost 0 bases and J 1 base, leaving 7 bases between the germline ends. The CDR3 extends over 15 amino acids.

J is TRBJ1-5 and V is TRBV24-1; the D is unclear. The CDR3 loop spans 14 amino acids. CDR1 and CDR2 from the germline V gene are KGHDR and SFDVKD. Trimming took off 3 bases at V and 3 bases at J, with 8 bases between the two ends. CDR3 nucleotide sequence: TGTGCCACCAGTGATGACGGTTTCAATCAGCCCCAGCATTTT. Translated, it gives CATSDDGFNQPQHF.

This clonotype has a handful of counts. The chain combines TRBV20-1 with TRBJ2-3; TRBD2 aligns across 11 bases. Trimming took 0 bases from V and 2 from J; bases not matched to a gene: 1. This CDR3 has 15 amino acids. CDR1 and CDR2 from the germline V gene are DFQATT and SNEGSKA (reference sequence). CDR3 DNA: TGCAGTGCTAGAGAGGGACTAGCGGCCACAGATACGCAGTATTTT. The encoded protein is CSAREGLAATDTQYF.

This clonotype has just a few counts. The V gene is TRBV4-2, the J gene TRBJ2-7; unclear D gene. This CDR3 contains 13 residues. The germline CDR1 and CDR2 sequences are LGHNA and YNFKEQ. V was pared by 3 bases and J by 4 bases, with 10 bases between. The CDR3 DNA follows: TGTGCCAGCAGCCAGGAACAAGATTACGAGCAGTACTTC. As protein: CASSQEQDYEQYF.